This T cell receptor beta chain was sequenced during a study of CD8 T cells in ankylosing spondylitis. This clonotype appeared many times. CDR3 length: 14 amino acids. Per the germline V gene, CDR1 is LGHNA and CDR2 is YNFKEQ. V shed 4 bases and J 5 bases; nucleotides not matched to a gene: 6. MiXCR was run by TCRdb on the 5' RACE reads, yielding one entry per CDR3 protein. The table includes around 99,000 distinct CDR3 sequences, about 9% detected once. Sequencing input: blood, either unsorted or a sorted T cell fraction (not recorded which). The genes are TRBV4-2 and TRBJ2-5, with TRBD2 matching 8 bases. The sequence was obtained from a male donor with ankylosing spondylitis or in good health (not recorded which). The CDR3 nucleotides read TGTGCCAGCAGCCTGCGGGGGGATGTGGAGACCCAGTACTTC. This translates into CASSLRGDVETQYF.